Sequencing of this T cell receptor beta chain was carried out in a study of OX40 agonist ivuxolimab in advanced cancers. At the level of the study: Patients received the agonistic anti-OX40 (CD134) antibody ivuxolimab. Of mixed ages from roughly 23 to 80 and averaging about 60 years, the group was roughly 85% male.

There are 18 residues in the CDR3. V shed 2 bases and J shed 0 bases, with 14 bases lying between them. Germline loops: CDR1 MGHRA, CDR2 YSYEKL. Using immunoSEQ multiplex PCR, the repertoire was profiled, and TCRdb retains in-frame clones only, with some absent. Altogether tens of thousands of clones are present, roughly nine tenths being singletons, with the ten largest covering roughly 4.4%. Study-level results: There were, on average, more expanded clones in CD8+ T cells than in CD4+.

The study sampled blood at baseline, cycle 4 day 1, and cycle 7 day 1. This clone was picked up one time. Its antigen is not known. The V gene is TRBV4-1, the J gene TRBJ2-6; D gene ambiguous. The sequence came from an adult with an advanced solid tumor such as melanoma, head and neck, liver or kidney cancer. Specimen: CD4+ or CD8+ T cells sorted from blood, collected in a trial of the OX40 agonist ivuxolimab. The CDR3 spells CASSQRGRSNSGANVLTF. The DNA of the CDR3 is TGCGCCAGCAGCCAACGTGGCAGGTCGAACTCTGGGGCCAACGTCCTGACTTTC.